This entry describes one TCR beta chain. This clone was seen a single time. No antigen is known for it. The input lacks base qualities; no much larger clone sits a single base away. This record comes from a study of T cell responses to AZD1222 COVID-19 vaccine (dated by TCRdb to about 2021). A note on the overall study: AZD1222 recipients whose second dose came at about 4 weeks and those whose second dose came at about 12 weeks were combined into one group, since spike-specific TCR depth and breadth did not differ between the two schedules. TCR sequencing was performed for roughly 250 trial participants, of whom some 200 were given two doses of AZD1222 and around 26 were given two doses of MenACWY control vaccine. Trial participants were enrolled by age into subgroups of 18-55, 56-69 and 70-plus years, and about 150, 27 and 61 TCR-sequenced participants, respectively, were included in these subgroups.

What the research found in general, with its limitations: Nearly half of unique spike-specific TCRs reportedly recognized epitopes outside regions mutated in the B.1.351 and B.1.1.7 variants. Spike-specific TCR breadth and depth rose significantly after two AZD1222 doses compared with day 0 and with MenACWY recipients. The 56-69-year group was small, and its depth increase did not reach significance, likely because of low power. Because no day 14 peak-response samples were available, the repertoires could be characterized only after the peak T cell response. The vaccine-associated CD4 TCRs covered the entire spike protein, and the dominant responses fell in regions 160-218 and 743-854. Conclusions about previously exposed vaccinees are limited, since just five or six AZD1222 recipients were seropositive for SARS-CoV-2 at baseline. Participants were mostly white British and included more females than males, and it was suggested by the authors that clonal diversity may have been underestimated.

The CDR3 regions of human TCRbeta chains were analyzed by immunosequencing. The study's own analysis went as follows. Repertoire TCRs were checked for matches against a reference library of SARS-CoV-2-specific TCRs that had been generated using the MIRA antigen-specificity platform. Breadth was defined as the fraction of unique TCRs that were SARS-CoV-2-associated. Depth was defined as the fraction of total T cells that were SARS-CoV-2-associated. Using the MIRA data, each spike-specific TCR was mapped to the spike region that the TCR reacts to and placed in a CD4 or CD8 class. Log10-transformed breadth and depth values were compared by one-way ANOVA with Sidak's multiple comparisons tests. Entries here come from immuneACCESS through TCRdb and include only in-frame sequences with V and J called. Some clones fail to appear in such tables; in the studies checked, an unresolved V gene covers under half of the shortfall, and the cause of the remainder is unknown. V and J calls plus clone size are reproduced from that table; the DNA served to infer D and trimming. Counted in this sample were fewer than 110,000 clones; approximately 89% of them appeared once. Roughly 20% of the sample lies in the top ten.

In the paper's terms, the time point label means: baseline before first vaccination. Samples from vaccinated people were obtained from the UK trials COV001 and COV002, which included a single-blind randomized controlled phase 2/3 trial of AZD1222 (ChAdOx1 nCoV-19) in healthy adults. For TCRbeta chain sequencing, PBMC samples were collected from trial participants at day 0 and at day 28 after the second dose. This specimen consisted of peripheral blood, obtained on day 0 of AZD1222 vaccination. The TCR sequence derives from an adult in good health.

This receptor carries the CDR3 CAAGGYGNTIYF. The nucleotides read TGTGCCGCCGGGGGATATGGAAACACCATATATTTT. The rearrangement combines TRBV27 with TRBJ1-3; TRBD1 is a possible D gene, resting on 5 matching bases. The CDR1 and CDR2 encoded by the germline V gene (reference sequence) are MNHEY and SMNVEV. The CDR3 numbers 12 residues from cysteine through phenylalanine. Only the CDR3 DNA stays, 36 bases, in frame from base 1. V and J lose 11 bases and 3 bases, and a span of 11 bases separates them.